This T cell receptor (beta chain) was identified during a study of blood T cell repertoires in COVID-19. As for the study in general: Whether acute or convalescent, the COVID-19 samples came from the United States, Italy and Spain. Nucleic acid was either cDNA or gDNA, and it came from T cells, B-cell-depleted T cells, or PBMCs.

Original analysis: How many nucleated cells were present was estimated from reference gene primer amplification. The data were produced by immunoSEQ multiplex PCR, yet TCRdb's version contains in-frame clones alone and is incomplete. The D gene and trimming were derived from the DNA, and the V and J assignments and clone size from that table. The table includes some 140,000 clones, about 89% detected once. The CDR3 is made up of 13 amino acids. The J segment lost 3 bases and the V segment lost 2 bases, leaving 1 base of the junction unmatched. Germline V gene data show CDR1 as MNHEY and CDR2 as SVGAGI.

The chain is built from TRBV6-5 and TRBJ2-7, with 7 bases that match TRBD1. The receptor's source is a man over 45 with active or convalescent COVID-19. Sequenced input: peripheral blood. The CDR3: CASSYAGGYEQYF. The DNA for the CDR3 is TGTGCCAGCAGTTACGCAGGGGGCTACGAGCAGTACTTC.